A single sample gave rise to the 5 T cell receptor beta chains below, sequenced in a study of shared clonotypes between healthy human individuals. The assay was immunoSEQ multiplex PCR, and TCRdb's table has in-frame clones only and misses some. This table has roughly 2,500,000 clones, more than 85% appearing once. The material sequenced was naive CD4+ T cells from PBMCs. Stated subset: CD45RA+ positively selected. The origin of the receptors is a man younger than 35 in good health. Some clones in this sample may be carry-over from other donors' samples.

The chain carries TRBV9 and TRBJ2-7, with 7 bases aligning to TRBD1. The CDR3 totals 14 residues. V lost 4 bases to trimming and J lost 2 bases; unmatched junction nucleotides: 6. Germline CDR1 and CDR2: SGDLS and YYNGEE. The CDR3 nucleotides are TGTGCCAGCAGCCGACAGGGTGATACCTACGAGCAGTACTTC. Translation: CASSRQGDTYEQYF.

The rearrangement uses TRBV6-6 and TRBJ2-5, with a tentative D call TRBD2 (6 bases). The V end was cut by 2 bases, the J end by 0 bases, with 13 bases between. This CDR3 region has 16 residues. Germline CDR1 MNHNY, CDR2 SVGAGI (reference sequence). The CDR3 DNA reads as TGTGCCAGCAGTTACCCCGGAGGGACGTACCAAGAGACCCAGTACTTC. Its translation: CASSYPGGTYQETQYF.

The genes are TRBV6-6 and TRBJ2-3, with TRBD2 identical over 9 bases. Germline V gene sequence: CDR1 MNHNY, CDR2 SVGAGI (reference sequence). The CDR3 is made up of 14 amino acids. The ends lost 8 bases at V and 5 bases at J; junction bases unmatched: 8. The CDR3 bases are TGTGCCAGCGGGCCGGGCGGGAGGGTAGATACGCAGTATTTT. Its protein is CASGPGGRVDTQYF.

This chain joins TRBV28 and TRBJ2-7; 10 nucleotides align to TRBD2. The CDR3 consists of 15 residues. The trim removed 6 bases at V and 3 bases at J, leaving 8 bases unmatched. CDR1 is MDHEN and CDR2 is SYDVKM in the germline V gene. This chain's CDR3 is CASSRPAGGFYEQYF. The CDR3 DNA sequence: TGTGCCAGCAGCCGACCAGCGGGAGGGTTCTACGAGCAGTACTTC.

The rearrangement joins TRBV10-3 to TRBJ2-3; 7 nucleotides agree with TRBD2. Looked up from germline, CDR1 is ENHRY and CDR2 is SYGVKD. Unmatched junction bases numbered 22, after V lost 11 bases and J lost 5 bases. This CDR3 is built from 17 residues. The DNA for the CDR3 is TGTGCCCCTACTGGGGAACTAGCGCCAAAGGATCGAGATACGCAGTATTTT. Translated: CAPTGELAPKDRDTQYF.